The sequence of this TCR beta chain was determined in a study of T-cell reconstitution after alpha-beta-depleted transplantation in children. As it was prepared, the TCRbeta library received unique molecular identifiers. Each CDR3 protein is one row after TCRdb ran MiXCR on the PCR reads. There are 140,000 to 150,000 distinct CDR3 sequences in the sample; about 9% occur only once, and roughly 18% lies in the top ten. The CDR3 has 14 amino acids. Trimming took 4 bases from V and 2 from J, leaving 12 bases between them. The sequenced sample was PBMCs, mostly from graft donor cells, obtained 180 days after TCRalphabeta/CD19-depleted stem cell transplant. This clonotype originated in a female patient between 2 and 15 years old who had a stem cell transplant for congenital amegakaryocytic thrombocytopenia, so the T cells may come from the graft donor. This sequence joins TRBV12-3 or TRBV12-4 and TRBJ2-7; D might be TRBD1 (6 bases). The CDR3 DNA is TGTGCCAGCAGTTCCGGGACAACGGCCTACGAGCAGTACTTC. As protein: CASSSGTTAYEQYF.